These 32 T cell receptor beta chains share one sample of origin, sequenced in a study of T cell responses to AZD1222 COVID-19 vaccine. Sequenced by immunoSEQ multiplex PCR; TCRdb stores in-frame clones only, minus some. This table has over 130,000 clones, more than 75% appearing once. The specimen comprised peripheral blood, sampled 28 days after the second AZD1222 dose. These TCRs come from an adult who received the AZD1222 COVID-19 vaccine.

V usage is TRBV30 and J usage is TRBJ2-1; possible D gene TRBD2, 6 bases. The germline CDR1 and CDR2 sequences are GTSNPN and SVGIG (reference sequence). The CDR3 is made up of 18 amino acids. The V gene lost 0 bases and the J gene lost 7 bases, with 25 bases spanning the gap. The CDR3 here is CAWSVRGVWRGGGNEQFF. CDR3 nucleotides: TGTGCCTGGAGTGTACGAGGGGTCTGGCGGGGAGGTGGGAATGAGCAGTTCTTC.

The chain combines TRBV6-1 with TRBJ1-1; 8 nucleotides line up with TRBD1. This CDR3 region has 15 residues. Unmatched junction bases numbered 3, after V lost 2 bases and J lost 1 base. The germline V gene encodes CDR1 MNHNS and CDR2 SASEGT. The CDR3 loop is CASSEQGAANTEAFF. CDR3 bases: TGTGCCAGCAGTGAACAGGGGGCCGCGAACACTGAAGCTTTCTTT.

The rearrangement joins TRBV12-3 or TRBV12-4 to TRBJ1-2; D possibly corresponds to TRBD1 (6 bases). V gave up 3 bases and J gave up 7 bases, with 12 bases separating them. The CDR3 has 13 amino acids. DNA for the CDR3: TGTGCCAGCAGTTTCGACAGGTCTCTTGGCTACACCTTC. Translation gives CASSFDRSLGYTF.

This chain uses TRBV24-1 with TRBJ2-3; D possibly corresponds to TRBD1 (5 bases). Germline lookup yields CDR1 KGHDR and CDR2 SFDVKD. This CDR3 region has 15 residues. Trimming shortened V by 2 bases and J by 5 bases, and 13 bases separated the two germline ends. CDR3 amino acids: CATSDSGIQGDTQYF. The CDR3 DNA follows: TGTGCCACCAGTGATTCAGGGATTCAGGGAGATACGCAGTATTTT.

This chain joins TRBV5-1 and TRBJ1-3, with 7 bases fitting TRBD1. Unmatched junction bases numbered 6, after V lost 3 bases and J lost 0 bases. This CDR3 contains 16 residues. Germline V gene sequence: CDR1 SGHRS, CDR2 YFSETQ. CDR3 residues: CASSSTGPGSGNTIYF. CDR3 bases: TGCGCCAGCAGCTCGACAGGGCCCGGCTCTGGAAACACCATATATTTT.

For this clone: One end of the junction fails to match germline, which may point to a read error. This chain's CDR3 is CASSVGRTGANQQFF. For the CDR3, the DNA is TGTGCCAGCAGCGTAGGACGGACGGGAGCCAATCAGCAGTTCTTC. The chain links TRBV9 to TRBJ2-1; possibly TRBD2 for D (6 bases). The V gene's germline CDR1 is SGDLS and CDR2 YYNGEE. CDR3 length equals 15 residues.

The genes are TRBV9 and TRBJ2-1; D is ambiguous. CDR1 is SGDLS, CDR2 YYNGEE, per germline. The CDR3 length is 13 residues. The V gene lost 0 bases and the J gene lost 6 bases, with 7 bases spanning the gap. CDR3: CASSVVIGNEQFF. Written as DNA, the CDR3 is TGTGCCAGCAGCGTAGTTATAGGCAATGAGCAGTTCTTC.

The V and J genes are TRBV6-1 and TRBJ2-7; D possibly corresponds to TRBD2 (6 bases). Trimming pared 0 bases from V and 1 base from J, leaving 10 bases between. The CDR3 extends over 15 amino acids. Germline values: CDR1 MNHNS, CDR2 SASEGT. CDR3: CASSEAAGRSYEQYF. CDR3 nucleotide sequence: TGTGCCAGCAGTGAAGCGGCGGGGAGATCCTACGAGCAGTACTTC.

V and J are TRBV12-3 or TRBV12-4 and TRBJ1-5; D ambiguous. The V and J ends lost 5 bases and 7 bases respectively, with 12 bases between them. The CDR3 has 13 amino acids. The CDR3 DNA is TGTGCCAGCAGTCCCACGGCGGGGCAGCCCCAGCATTTT. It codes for CASSPTAGQPQHF.

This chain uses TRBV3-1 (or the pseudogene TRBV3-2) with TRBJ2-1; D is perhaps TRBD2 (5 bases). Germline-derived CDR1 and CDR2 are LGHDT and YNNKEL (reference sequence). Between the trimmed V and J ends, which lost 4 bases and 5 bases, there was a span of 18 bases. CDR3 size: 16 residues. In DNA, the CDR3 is TGTGCCAGCAGCCCCCTTGACATGGTCGGGAACAATGAGCAGTTCTTC. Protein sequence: CASSPLDMVGNNEQFF.

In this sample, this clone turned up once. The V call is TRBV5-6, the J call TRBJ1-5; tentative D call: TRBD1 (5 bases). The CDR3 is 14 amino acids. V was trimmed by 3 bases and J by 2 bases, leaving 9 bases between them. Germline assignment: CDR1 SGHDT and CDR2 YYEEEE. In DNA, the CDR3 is TGTGCCAGCAGCTACACAGGCGGCAATCAGCCCCAGCATTTT. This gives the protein CASSYTGGNQPQHF.

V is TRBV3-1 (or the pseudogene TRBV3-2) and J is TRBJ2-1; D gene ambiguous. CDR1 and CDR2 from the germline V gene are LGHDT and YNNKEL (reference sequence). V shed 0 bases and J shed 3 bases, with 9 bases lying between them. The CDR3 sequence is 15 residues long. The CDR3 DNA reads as TGTGCCAGCAGCCAAGATCGAGGCAGCTACAATGAGCAGTTCTTC. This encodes CASSQDRGSYNEQFF.

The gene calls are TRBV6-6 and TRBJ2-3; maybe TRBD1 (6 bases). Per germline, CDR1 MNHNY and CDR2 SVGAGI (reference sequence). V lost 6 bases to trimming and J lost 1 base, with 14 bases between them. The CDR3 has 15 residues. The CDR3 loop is CASSHYREGTDTQYF. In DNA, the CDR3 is TGTGCCAGCAGCCACTACAGGGAAGGCACAGATACGCAGTATTTT.

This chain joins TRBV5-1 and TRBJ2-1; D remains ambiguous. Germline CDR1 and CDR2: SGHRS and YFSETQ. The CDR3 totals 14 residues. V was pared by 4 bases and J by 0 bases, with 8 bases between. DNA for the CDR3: TGCGCCAGCAGCGCCAGATTCTCCTACAATGAGCAGTTCTTC. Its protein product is CASSARFSYNEQFF. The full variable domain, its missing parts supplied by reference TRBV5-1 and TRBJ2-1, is KAGVTQTPRYLIKTRGQQVTLSCSPISGHRSVSWYQQTPGQGLQFLFEYFSETQRNKGNFPGRFSGRQFSNSRSEMNVSTLELGDSALYLCASSARFSYNEQFFGPGTRLTVL.

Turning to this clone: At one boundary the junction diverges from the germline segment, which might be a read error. The CDR3 loop reads CASSLVLGPQYF. The CDR3, as DNA: TGTGCTAGCAGCTTAGTTCTGGGCCCCCAGTACTTC. The chain has TRBV7-7 and TRBJ2-5; unclear D gene. CDR1 is SSHAT and CDR2 is FNYEAQ in the germline V gene (reference sequence). The CDR3 is made up of 12 amino acids.

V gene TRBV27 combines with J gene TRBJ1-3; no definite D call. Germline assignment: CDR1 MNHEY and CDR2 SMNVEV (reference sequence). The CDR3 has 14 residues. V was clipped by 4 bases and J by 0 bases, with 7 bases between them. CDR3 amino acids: CASSSLSSGNTIYF. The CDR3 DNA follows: TGTGCCAGCAGTTCTCTGAGCTCTGGAAACACCATATATTTT.

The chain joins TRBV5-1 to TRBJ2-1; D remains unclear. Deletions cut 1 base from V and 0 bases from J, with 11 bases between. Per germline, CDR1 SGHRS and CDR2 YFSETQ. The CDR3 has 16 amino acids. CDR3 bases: TGCGCCAGCAGCTTGCCCTTCTCGGGCTCCTACAATGAGCAGTTCTTC. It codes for CASSLPFSGSYNEQFF. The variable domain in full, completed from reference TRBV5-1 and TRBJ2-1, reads KAGVTQTPRYLIKTRGQQVTLSCSPISGHRSVSWYQQTPGQGLQFLFEYFSETQRNKGNFPGRFSGRQFSNSRSEMNVSTLELGDSALYLCASSLPFSGSYNEQFFGPGTRLTVL.

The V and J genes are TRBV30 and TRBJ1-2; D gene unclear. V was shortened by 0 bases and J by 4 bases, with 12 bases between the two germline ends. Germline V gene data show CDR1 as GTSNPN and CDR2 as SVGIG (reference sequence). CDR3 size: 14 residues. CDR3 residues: CAWSVQTALYGYTF. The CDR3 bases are TGTGCCTGGAGTGTACAAACAGCGCTCTATGGCTACACCTTC.

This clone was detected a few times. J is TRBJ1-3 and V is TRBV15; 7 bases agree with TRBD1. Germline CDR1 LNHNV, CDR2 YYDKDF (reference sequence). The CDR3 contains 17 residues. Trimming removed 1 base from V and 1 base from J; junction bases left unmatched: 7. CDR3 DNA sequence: TGTGCCACCAGCAGAGGCGTCGGGACAGCTTCTGGAAACACCATATATTTT. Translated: CATSRGVGTASGNTIYF. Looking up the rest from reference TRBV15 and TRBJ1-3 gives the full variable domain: DAMVIQNPRYQVTQFGKPVTLSCSQTLNHNVMYWYQQKSSQAPKLLFHYYDKDFNNEADTPDNFQSRRPNTSFCFLDIRSPGLGDTAMYLCATSRGVGTASGNTIYFGEGSWLTVV.

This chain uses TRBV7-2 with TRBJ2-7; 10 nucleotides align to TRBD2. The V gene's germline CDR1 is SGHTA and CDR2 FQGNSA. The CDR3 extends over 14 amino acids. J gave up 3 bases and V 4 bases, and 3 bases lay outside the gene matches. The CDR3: CASSWTSGNYEQYF. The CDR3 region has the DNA TGTGCCAGCAGCTGGACTAGCGGAAACTACGAGCAGTACTTC.

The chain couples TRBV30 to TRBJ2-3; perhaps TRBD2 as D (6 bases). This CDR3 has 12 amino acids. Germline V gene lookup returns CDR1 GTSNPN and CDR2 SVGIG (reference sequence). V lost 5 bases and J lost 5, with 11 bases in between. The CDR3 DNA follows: TGTGCCTGGGGGGGGAGGTTAGATACGCAGTATTTT. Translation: CAWGGRLDTQYF. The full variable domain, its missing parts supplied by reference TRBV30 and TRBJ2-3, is SQTIHQWPATLVQPVGSPLSLECTVEGTSNPNLYWYRQAAGRGLQLLFYSVGIGQISSEVPQNLSASRPQDRQFILSSKKLLLSDSGFYLCAWGGRLDTQYFGPGTRLTVL.

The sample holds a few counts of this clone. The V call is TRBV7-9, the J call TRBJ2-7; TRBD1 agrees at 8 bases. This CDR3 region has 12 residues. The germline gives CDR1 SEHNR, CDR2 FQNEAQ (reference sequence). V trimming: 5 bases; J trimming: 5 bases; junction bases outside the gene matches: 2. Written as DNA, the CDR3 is TGTGCCAGCAGCAGGACAGGGAACGAGCAGTACTTC. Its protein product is CASSRTGNEQYF.

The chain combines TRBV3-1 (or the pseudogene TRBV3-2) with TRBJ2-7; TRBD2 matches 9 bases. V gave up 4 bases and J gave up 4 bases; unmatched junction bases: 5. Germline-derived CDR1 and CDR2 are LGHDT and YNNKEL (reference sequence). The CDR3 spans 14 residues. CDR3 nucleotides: TGTGCCAGCAGCCCGCGCGGGGGGGCTTACGAGCAGTACTTC. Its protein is CASSPRGGAYEQYF.

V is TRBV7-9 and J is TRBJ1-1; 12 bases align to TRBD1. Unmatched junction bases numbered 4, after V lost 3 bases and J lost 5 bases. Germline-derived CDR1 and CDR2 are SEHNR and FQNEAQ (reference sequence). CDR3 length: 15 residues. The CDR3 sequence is CASSLGQGARTEAFF. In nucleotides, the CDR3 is TGTGCCAGCAGCTTGGGACAGGGGGCTCGAACTGAAGCTTTCTTT.

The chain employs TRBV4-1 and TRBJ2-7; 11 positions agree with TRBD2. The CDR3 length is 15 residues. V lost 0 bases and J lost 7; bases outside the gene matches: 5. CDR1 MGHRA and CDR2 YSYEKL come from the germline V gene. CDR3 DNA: TGCGCCAGCAGCCAAGAAATAGCGGGAGGGAGGGAGCAGTACTTC. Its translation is CASSQEIAGGREQYF.

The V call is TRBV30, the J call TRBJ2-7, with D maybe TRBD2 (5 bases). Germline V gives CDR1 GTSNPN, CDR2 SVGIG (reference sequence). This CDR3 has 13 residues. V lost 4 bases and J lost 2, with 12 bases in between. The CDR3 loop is CAWTRARPYEQYF. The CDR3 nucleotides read TGTGCCTGGACGCGGGCCAGACCCTACGAGCAGTACTTC.

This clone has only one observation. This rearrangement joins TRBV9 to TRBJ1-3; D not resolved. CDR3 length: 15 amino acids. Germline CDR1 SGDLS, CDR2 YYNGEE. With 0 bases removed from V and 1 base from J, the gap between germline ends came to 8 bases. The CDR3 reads CASSVGPRSGNTIYF. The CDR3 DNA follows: TGTGCCAGCAGCGTAGGTCCCAGATCTGGAAACACCATATATTTT.

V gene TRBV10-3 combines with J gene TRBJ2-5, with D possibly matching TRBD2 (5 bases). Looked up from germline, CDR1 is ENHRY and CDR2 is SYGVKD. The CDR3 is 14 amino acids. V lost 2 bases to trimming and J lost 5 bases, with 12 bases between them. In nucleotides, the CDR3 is TGTGCCATCAGTGAGGAGGGTCGTGCGGAGACCCAGTACTTC. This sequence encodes CAISEEGRAETQYF.

The CDR3, as DNA: TGTGCCAGCAGCAGGGGGGCGAAGGATACGCAGTATTTT. Its translation: CASSRGAKDTQYF. The genes are TRBV7-9 and TRBJ2-3; either TRBD1 or TRBD2 may supply D (6 bases each). The CDR3 has 13 residues. V dropped 5 bases and J dropped 6 bases, with 12 bases sitting between them. Per germline, CDR1 SEHNR and CDR2 FQNEAQ (reference sequence).

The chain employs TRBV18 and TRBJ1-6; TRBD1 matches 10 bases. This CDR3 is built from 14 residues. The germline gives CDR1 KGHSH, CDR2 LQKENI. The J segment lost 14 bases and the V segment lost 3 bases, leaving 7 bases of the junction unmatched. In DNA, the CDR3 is TGTGCCAGCTCACCGGGACAGGGGAGTGGGGCCCTCCACTTT. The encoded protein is CASSPGQGSGALHF.

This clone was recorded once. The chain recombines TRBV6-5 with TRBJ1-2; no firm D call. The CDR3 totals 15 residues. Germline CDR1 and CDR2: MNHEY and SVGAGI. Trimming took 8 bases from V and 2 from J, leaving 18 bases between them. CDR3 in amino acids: CASASTPTANYGYTF. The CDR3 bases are TGTGCCAGCGCTTCAACCCCCACGGCAAACTATGGCTACACCTTC.

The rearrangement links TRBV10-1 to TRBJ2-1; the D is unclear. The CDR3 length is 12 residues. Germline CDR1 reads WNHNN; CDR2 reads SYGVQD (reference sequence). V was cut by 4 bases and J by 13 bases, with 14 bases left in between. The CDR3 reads CASSGQNIHQFF. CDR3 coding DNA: TGCGCCAGCAGTGGACAAAACATCCACCAGTTCTTC.